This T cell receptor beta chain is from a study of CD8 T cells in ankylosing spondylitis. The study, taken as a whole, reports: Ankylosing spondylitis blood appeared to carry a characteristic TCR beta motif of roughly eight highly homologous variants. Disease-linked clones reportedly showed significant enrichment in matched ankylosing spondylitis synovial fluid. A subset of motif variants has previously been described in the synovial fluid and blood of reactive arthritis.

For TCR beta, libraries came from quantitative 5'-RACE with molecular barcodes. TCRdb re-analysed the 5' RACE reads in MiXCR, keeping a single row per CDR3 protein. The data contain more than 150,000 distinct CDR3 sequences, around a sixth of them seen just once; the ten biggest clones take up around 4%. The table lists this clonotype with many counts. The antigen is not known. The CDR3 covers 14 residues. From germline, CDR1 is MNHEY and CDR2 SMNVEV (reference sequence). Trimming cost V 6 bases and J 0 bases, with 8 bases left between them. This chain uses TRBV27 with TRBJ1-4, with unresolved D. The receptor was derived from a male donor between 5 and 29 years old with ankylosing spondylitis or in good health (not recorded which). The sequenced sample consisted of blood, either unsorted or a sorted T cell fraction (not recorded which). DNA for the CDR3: TGTGCCAGCAGAGTATCTGCAACTAATGAAAAACTGTTTTTT. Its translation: CASRVSATNEKLFF.